This note documents a single T cell receptor (beta chain) sequence. PCR primers comprised 60 Vbeta and 13 Jbeta primers. Measured with immunoSEQ multiplex PCR; TCRdb has only the in-frame clones, and not every one. This table has around 76,000 clones, 70% appearing once. These data belong to a study of cytomegalovirus exposure and HLA in healthy donors. This CDR3 region has 16 residues. The V end lost 0 bases, the J end lost 13 bases, and 20 bases lay between the germline ends. Germline CDR1 SGHDT, CDR2 YYEEEE. This chain links TRBV5-6 with TRBJ1-6; weak D call: TRBD1 (5 bases). The TCR comes from a woman aged 50 to 65 in good health and CMV-seropositive. What was sequenced was PBMCs. CDR3 sequence: CASSLAGLRFSWPLHF. Here the CDR3 DNA reads TGTGCCAGCAGCTTGGCGGGACTCAGGTTTAGTTGGCCCCTCCACTTT.